The 18 T cell receptor beta chains below all came from one sample that was sequenced in a study of blood T cell repertoires in COVID-19. The table came from immunoSEQ multiplex PCR; TCRdb's copy has only in-frame clones and leaves some out. In the table there are fewer than 300,000 clones, about four fifths of which are singletons. Sequenced input: peripheral blood. The origin of the receptors is a human donor with COVID-19, enrolled during active disease. The donor label of this sample is uncertain.

The chain couples TRBV28 to TRBJ2-4, with D perhaps TRBD2 (6 bases). From germline, CDR1 is MDHEN and CDR2 SYDVKM. The V gene lost 3 bases and the J gene lost 14 bases, with 17 bases spanning the gap. The CDR3 loop spans 13 amino acids. The CDR3 sequence is CASSLEGPRGKYF. The CDR3 DNA reads TGTGCCAGCAGTTTGGAGGGCCCACGAGGGAAGTACTTC.

The chain links TRBV6-6 to TRBJ1-6; 12 bases line up with TRBD1. The germline V gene encodes CDR1 MNHNY and CDR2 SVGAGI (reference sequence). V shed 6 bases, J shed 6 bases, and the junction held 3 bases outside the gene matches. This CDR3 has 15 amino acids. CDR3 DNA: TGTGCCAGCAGGAGGGACAGGGGGCTTAATTCACCCCTCCACTTT. It yields the protein CASRRDRGLNSPLHF.

The chain uses TRBV6-5 and TRBJ2-7; no clear D. Looked up from germline, CDR1 is MNHEY and CDR2 is SVGAGI. The CDR3 covers 14 residues. Trimming pared 7 bases from V and 0 bases from J, leaving 13 bases between. CDR3 coding DNA: TGTGCCAGCACGGCCCCAGGTCGCTCCTACGAGCAGTACTTC. As protein: CASTAPGRSYEQYF.

The V gene is TRBV3-1 (or the pseudogene TRBV3-2), the J gene TRBJ1-4, with D possibly TRBD1 on 5 matching bases. In germline, CDR1 is LGHDT, CDR2 YNNKEL (reference sequence). Trimming took off 5 bases at V and 8 bases at J, with 9 bases between the two ends. CDR3 size: 12 residues. CDR3 in amino acids: CASSFGGEKLFF. As DNA, the CDR3 is TGTGCCAGCAGCTTCGGGGGGGAAAAACTGTTTTTT.

The rearrangement links TRBV21-1 to TRBJ2-5; the table's D call, TRBD2, has no DNA check behind it. TRBV21-1 is marked as a pseudogene. There are 12 residues in the CDR3. CDR3 loop: CAGWQATETQYF. The CDR3 nucleotides read TGTGCCGGTTGGCAAGCGACGGAGACCCAGTACTTC.

This clone was detected only a few times. The chain combines TRBV19 with TRBJ1-1; 7 bases are shared with TRBD1. The CDR3 runs to 14 residues. Germline V lookup: CDR1 LNHDA, CDR2 SQIVND (reference sequence). The V gene end was trimmed by 8 bases and the J gene end by 3 bases; junction bases not matched to a gene: 9. DNA for the CDR3: TGTGCCAGTGGTGACAGGGCCACGCACACTGAAGCTTTCTTT. It is translated as CASGDRATHTEAFF.

This clone was detected only a few times. The V gene is TRBV11-2, the J gene TRBJ1-1; TRBD1 might be the D (5 bases). V lost 5 bases and J 4 bases, leaving 17 bases between the germline ends. The CDR3 is 15 residues long. Germline V gene sequence: CDR1 SGHAT, CDR2 FQNNGV. The CDR3 protein is CASSPGTAGVTEAFF. For the CDR3, the DNA is TGTGCCAGCAGCCCCGGGACGGCGGGGGTCACTGAAGCTTTCTTT.

In this sample, this clone turned up a few times. The chain couples TRBV29-1 to TRBJ2-3, with TRBD2 identical over 8 bases. The CDR3 length is 14 residues. Germline V gene data show CDR1 as SQVTM and CDR2 as ANQGSEA. Here the CDR3 DNA reads TGCAGTACCGGGAGGGCAAGGGGCACAGATACGCAGTATTTT. This gives the protein CSTGRARGTDTQYF.

This clone was observed a few times. The chain carries TRBV30 and TRBJ2-7; no reliable D call. Trimming pared 0 bases from V and 6 bases from J, leaving 9 bases between. The CDR3 is made up of 12 amino acids. Looked up from germline, CDR1 is GTSNPN and CDR2 is SVGIG (reference sequence). The CDR3 sequence: CAWSVLYFEQYF. Written as DNA, the CDR3 is TGTGCCTGGAGTGTCCTATACTTCGAGCAGTACTTC.

J is TRBJ1-2 and V is TRBV7-2, with 8 bases lining up with TRBD1. Losses at the gene ends were 3 bases for V and 8 bases for J; bases not matched to a gene: 17. The CDR3 spans 17 residues. Germline V gene lookup returns CDR1 SGHTA and CDR2 FQGNSA. Here the CDR3 reads CASSLYGTGQLGGGYTF. The CDR3 DNA reads as TGTGCCAGCAGCTTGTATGGGACAGGACAGCTAGGGGGGGGCTACACCTTC.

The CDR3 protein is CAWATGLNQPQHF. The DNA for the CDR3 is TGTGCCTGGGCGACAGGACTCAATCAGCCCCAGCATTTT. V and J are TRBV30 and TRBJ1-5, with a tentative D call TRBD1 (6 bases). This CDR3 contains 13 residues. V lost 5 bases and J 3 bases, leaving 11 bases between the germline ends. The germline gives CDR1 GTSNPN, CDR2 SVGIG (reference sequence).

The gene calls are TRBV4-2 and TRBJ2-1; maybe TRBD2 (6 bases). The CDR3 sequence is 16 residues long. CDR1 and CDR2 from the germline V gene are LGHNA and YNFKEQ. V lost 1 base and J lost 3, with 13 bases in between. CDR3 sequence reads: CASSQVGAGGYNEQFF. The CDR3 region has the DNA TGTGCCAGCAGCCAAGTAGGAGCGGGCGGCTACAATGAGCAGTTCTTC.

The gene calls are TRBV7-3 and TRBJ2-5; TRBD1 matches at 9 bases. Germline-derived CDR1 and CDR2 are SGHTA and FQGTGA. The CDR3 totals 15 residues. With V trimmed by 5 bases and J by 5 bases, 9 bases remained unmatched. The CDR3 sequence: CASSPGTGIRETQYF. CDR3 bases: TGTGCCAGCAGCCCCGGGACAGGGATTAGGGAGACCCAGTACTTC. The full variable domain, in which reference TRBV7-3 and TRBJ2-5 provide the parts outside the CDR3, is GAGVSQTPSNKVTEKGKYVELRCDPISGHTALYWYRQSLGQGPEFLIYFQGTGAADDSGLPNDRFFAVRPEGSVSTLKIQRTERGDSAVYLCASSPGTGIRETQYFGPGTRLLVL.

The V and J genes are TRBV5-6 and TRBJ2-7, with TRBD1 identical over 7 bases. V lost 0 bases to trimming and J lost 4 bases; unmatched junction nucleotides: 1. The length of the CDR3 is 13 residues. CDR1 SGHDT and CDR2 YYEEEE come from the germline V gene. The CDR3 here is CASSLVGQYEQYF. The CDR3 DNA reads as TGTGCCAGCAGCTTGGTGGGACAGTACGAGCAGTACTTC.

CDR3: CASSYPTGSGANVLTF. The CDR3 DNA sequence: TGTGCCAGCAGTTACCCGACAGGTTCTGGGGCCAACGTCCTGACTTTC. This rearrangement joins TRBV6-6 to TRBJ2-6; maybe TRBD1 (6 bases). CDR3 length: 16 amino acids. Germline V gene data show CDR1 as MNHNY and CDR2 as SVGAGI (reference sequence). Trimming removed 2 bases at V and 1 base at J, with 9 bases between.

V is TRBV5-6 and J is TRBJ2-5; TRBD1 agrees at 8 bases. V trimming: 4 bases; J trimming: 4 bases; junction bases outside the gene matches: 6. Germline V gene lookup returns CDR1 SGHDT and CDR2 YYEEEE. This CDR3 region has 14 residues. The CDR3 DNA reads TGTGCCAGCAGCCGGACAGGGAACCCAGAGACCCAGTACTTC. Translated: CASSRTGNPETQYF.

The CDR3 bases are TGTGCCAGCAGCTTAAGCGGCGGGTGGGGTGGTGGGGCCAACGTCCTGACTTTC. The encoded protein is CASSLSGGWGGGANVLTF. This chain uses TRBV7-8 with TRBJ2-6; TRBD2 might be the D (5 bases). The CDR3 extends over 18 amino acids. Trimming took off 2 bases at V and 3 bases at J, with 17 bases between the two ends. From germline, CDR1 is SGHVS and CDR2 FQNEAQ.

V and J are TRBV7-8 and TRBJ2-5, with TRBD1 as a possible D gene (5 bases). CDR3 length: 15 residues. Germline CDR1 reads SGHVS; CDR2 reads FQNEAQ. The V gene lost 1 base and the J gene lost 5 bases, with 14 bases spanning the gap. CDR3 sequence reads: CASSLVQVQGETQYF. CDR3 nucleotide sequence: TGTGCCAGCAGCTTAGTTCAGGTGCAGGGCGAGACCCAGTACTTC.